Each of the 2 T cell receptor beta chains below was sequenced from the same sample in a study of blood T cells in healthy people across ages. The second PCR ran 7 to 11 cycles with a sample-barcoded 5' primer and J-beta primers. TCRdb reprocessed the 5' RACE reads with MiXCR, giving one entry per CDR3 protein. The table has 1.5 million or so distinct CDR3 sequences, about 40% seen once; the top ten hold 7% to 9.5%. The sequencing sample was made of blood. The source of these receptors is a woman younger than 30 in good health.

This clonotype turned up a few times. The gene calls are TRBV20-1 and TRBJ2-3; 10 bases are a match to TRBD2. Germline trimming cut 3 bases from V and 6 bases from J; bases unmatched to any gene: 15. Germline loops: CDR1 DFQATT, CDR2 SNEGSKA (reference sequence). CDR3 length: 17 residues. The CDR3, as DNA: TGCAGTGCTAGCAATCCCGGCTCTAGCGGGAGATTTGATACGCAGTATTTT. This codes for CSASNPGSSGRFDTQYF.

The table lists this clonotype with a few counts. V usage is TRBV21-1 and J usage is TRBJ1-2. TRBV21-1 is noted as a pseudogene. The CDR3 extends over 14 amino acids. CDR3 bases: TGTGCCAGCAGCAAAGAACAGGGCCCCTATGGCTACACCTTC. Amino acid sequence: CASSKEQGPYGYTF.